This T cell receptor beta chain was recovered during a study of beta chain features in type 1 diabetes. Study outcomes and limitations: The VDJ junctions of type 1 diabetes patients carried fewer insertions and more deletions. Among patients with Type 1 diabetes, TCRB CDR3s were moderately but significantly shorter in every one of the four CD4+ subsets.

A few counts support this clone. Its antigen is currently unknown. The entirety of the isolated RNA underwent reverse transcription, so expressed TCRB transcripts were sequenced. Naive, central memory and regulatory T cell samples averaged roughly 4 million reads. The assay was immunoSEQ multiplex PCR, and TCRdb's table has in-frame clones only and misses some. The sample contains hundreds of thousands of clones, more than 13% of which appear only once. J was trimmed by 10 bases and V by 4 bases; bases with no gene match: 8. CDR1 is SGHRS, CDR2 YFSETQ, per germline. CDR3 length: 13 residues. The receptor was isolated from a man aged 18 to 30 with type 1 diabetes. The sample consisted of naive CD4+ T cells from blood. The chain employs TRBV5-1 and TRBJ2-1; 7 bases map to TRBD1. CDR3 nucleotide sequence: TGCGCCAGCAGCCAGGGACAGCCCAGCGAGCAGTTCTTC. Translating it yields CASSQGQPSEQFF.